Listed here are 8 T cell receptor beta chains from one sample, sequenced in a study of response to subunit inactivated influenza vaccine. TCRdb re-derived calls from the RT-PCR reads in MiXCR, one entry per CDR3 protein. Counted here are around 710,000 distinct CDR3 sequences, approximately 13% occurring once; the ten biggest clones make up 5.5% to 7%. The specimen was PBMCs from blood, collected around 14 days before vaccination. These receptors were obtained from a man between 50 and 59 years old who received an inactivated influenza vaccine.

V gene TRBV7-8 combines with J gene TRBJ2-3; TRBD2 agrees at 7 bases. Germline V gene lookup returns CDR1 SGHVS and CDR2 FQNEAQ. Trimming cost V 6 bases and J 0 bases; bases outside gene matches: 6. The CDR3 sequence is 15 residues long. CDR3 sequence reads: CASSLRRESTDTQYF. The CDR3 DNA follows: TGTGCCAGCAGTTTAAGGCGGGAGAGCACAGATACGCAGTATTTT.

This sequence joins TRBV9 and TRBJ2-5; 7 nucleotides match TRBD2. The CDR3 has 15 residues. Germline V gene sequence: CDR1 SGDLS, CDR2 YYNGEE. Trimming cost V 4 bases and J 2 bases; bases outside gene matches: 8. CDR3 sequence: CASSPTSVGQETQYF. The CDR3 DNA follows: TGTGCCAGCAGCCCAACTAGCGTTGGACAAGAGACCCAGTACTTC.

This clonotype was counted only a few times. V gene TRBV7-2 combines with J gene TRBJ2-4; no clear D. The CDR3 has 13 amino acids. CDR1 and CDR2 from the germline V gene are SGHTA and FQGNSA. Trimming removed 0 bases from V and 6 bases from J, with 6 bases in between. CDR3 protein: CASSLAVGNIQYF. The CDR3, as DNA: TGTGCCAGCAGCTTAGCGGTAGGAAACATTCAGTACTTC.

This clonotype was detected a few times. This chain uses TRBV5-1 with TRBJ2-5, with 9 bases that match TRBD2. The junction had 9 bases not matched to a gene; V was cut back by 1 base and J by 5 bases. The germline gives CDR1 SGHRS, CDR2 YFSETQ. The CDR3 loop spans 16 amino acids. The CDR3 DNA reads TGCGCCAGCAGCTTGCTGGCGGGAGGGCCCGGGGAGACCCAGTACTTC. This gives the protein CASSLLAGGPGETQYF.

The sample holds a few counts of this clonotype. This rearrangement joins TRBV12-3 or TRBV12-4 to TRBJ2-2, with a weak D call TRBD1 (6 bases). This CDR3 has 14 residues. V lost 7 bases, J lost 6 bases, and 15 bases lay in between. CDR3 in amino acids: CASTQLTGSGELFF. Written as DNA, the CDR3 is TGTGCCAGCACCCAATTGACAGGATCCGGGGAGCTGTTTTTT.

This rearrangement joins TRBV3-1 to TRBJ2-5; 10 positions agree with TRBD2. Germline CDR1 is LGHDT and CDR2 is YNNKEL (reference sequence). CDR3 length: 18 residues. Trimming took 0 bases from V and 1 from J; bases not matched to a gene: 8. CDR3 sequence: CASSQERMLAGAQETQYF. As DNA, the CDR3 is TGTGCCAGCAGCCAAGAGAGAATGCTAGCGGGAGCCCAAGAGACCCAGTACTTC.

This clonotype was picked up many times. V is TRBV12-3 or TRBV12-4 and J is TRBJ2-1; tentatively, D is TRBD2 (5 bases). The CDR3 totals 15 residues. V was clipped by 4 bases and J by 9 bases, with 19 bases between them. CDR3 DNA sequence: TGTGCCAGCAGTTCCCCCTGGCTCGCACGGGGTGAGCAGTTCTTC. Translated, it gives CASSSPWLARGEQFF.

This clonotype was recorded at least ten times. The rearrangement links TRBV12-3 or TRBV12-4 to TRBJ1-5, with D hard to call. The V end was cut by 3 bases, the J end by 2 bases, with 11 bases between. This CDR3 contains 15 residues. CDR3: CASSFSGLGNQPQHF. CDR3 sequence (DNA): TGTGCCAGCAGTTTCTCGGGATTGGGCAATCAGCCCCAGCATTTT.